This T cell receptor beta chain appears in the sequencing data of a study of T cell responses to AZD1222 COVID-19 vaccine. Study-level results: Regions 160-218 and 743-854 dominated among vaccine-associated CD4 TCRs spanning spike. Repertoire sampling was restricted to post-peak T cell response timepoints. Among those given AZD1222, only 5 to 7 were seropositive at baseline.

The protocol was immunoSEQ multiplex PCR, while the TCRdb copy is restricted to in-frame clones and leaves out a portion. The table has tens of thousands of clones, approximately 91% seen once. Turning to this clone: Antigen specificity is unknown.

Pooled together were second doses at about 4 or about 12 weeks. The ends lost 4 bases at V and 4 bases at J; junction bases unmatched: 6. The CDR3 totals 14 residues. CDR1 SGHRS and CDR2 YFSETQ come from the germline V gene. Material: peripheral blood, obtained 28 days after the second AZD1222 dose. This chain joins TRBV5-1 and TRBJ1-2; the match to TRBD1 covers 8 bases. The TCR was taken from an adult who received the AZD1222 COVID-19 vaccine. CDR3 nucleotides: TGCGCCAGCAGCCTGGACAGGGTTTCCTATGGCTACACCTTC. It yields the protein CASSLDRVSYGYTF.